This T cell receptor beta chain was captured in a study of blood T cell repertoires in COVID-19. Across the whole study: COVID-19 samples collected from the United States, Italy and Spain covered acute and convalescent phases. Sources were T cells, B-cell-depleted T cells, or PBMCs; the material itself was cDNA or gDNA.

The trim removed 2 bases at V and 6 bases at J, leaving 3 bases unmatched. The CDR3 sequence is 13 residues long. The germline V gene encodes CDR1 SGHRS and CDR2 YFSETQ. Per the authors' pipeline: Amplification with reference gene primers provided the estimates of nucleated cell counts. Profiled with immunoSEQ multiplex PCR; TCRdb holds only in-frame clones, not every one. Clonal size and the V and J genes are those of that table, whereas D and trimming came from the DNA. The repertoire holds over 200,000 clones, with more than 75% as singletons. Sequenced material: peripheral blood. V gene TRBV5-1 combines with J gene TRBJ1-2; the match to TRBD1 covers 8 bases. This receptor was obtained from a man at least 80 years old with acute or convalescent COVID-19. CDR3 DNA: TGCGCCAGCAGCTTAGGACAGGGCGATGGCTACACCTTC. It translates to CASSLGQGDGYTF.